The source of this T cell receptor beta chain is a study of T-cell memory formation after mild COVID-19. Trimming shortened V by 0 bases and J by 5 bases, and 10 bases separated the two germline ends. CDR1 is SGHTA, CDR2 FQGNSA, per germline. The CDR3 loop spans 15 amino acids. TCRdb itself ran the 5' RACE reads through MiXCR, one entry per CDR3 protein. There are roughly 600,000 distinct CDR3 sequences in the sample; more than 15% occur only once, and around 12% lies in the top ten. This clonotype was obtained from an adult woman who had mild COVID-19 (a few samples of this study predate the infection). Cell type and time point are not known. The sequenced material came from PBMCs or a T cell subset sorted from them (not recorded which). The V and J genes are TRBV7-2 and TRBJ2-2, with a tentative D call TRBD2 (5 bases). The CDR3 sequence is CASSLAAGSTGELFF. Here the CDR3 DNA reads TGTGCCAGCAGCTTAGCAGCTGGGAGTACCGGGGAGCTGTTTTTT.